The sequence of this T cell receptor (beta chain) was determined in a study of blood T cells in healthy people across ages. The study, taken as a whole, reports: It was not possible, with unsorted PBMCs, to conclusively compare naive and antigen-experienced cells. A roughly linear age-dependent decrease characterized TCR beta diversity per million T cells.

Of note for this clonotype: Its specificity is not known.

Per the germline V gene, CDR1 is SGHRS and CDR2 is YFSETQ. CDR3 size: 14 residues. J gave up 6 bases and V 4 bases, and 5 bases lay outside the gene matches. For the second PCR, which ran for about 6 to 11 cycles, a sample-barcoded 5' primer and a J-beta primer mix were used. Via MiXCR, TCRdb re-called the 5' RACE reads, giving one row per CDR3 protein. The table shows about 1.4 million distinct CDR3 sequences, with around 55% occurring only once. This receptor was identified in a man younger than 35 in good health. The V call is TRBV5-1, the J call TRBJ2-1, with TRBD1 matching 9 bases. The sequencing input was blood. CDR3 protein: CASSPRDRANEQFF. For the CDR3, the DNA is TGCGCCAGCAGCCCCCGGGACAGGGCCAATGAGCAGTTCTTC.